These 8 T cell receptor beta chains share one sample of origin, sequenced in a study of memory CD4+ T cells and cytomegalovirus serostatus. Clones were read by immunoSEQ multiplex PCR, and TCRdb kept only the in-frame ones, dropping some. The sample shows roughly 50,000 clones, roughly 78% of them seen only once. The sort gate was single viable CD3+CD4+CD8-CD45RO+ cells for memory CD4+ T cells. The sequenced sample was memory CD4+ T cells from blood. These receptors all come from an adult in good health and CMV-seronegative.

This clone was recorded a few times. The J gene is TRBJ1-6, the V gene TRBV2; tentatively, D is TRBD1 (5 bases). The CDR3 contains 15 residues. Germline-derived CDR1 and CDR2 are SNHLY and FYNNEI. Trimming stripped 4 bases from V and 5 bases from J, with 12 bases between. CDR3 in DNA: TGTGCCAGCAGTGTAGAAGGGGCGAATAATTCACCCCTCCACTTT. Translated: CASSVEGANNSPLHF.

This clone was picked up a small number of times. V gene TRBV6-5 combines with J gene TRBJ1-6; D is possibly TRBD1 (5 bases). The CDR3 has 13 amino acids. Looked up from germline, CDR1 is MNHEY and CDR2 is SVGAGI. V was cut by 7 bases and J by 5 bases, with 9 bases left in between. CDR3: CASNRGDNSPLHF. Written as DNA, the CDR3 is TGTGCCAGCAACCGGGGCGATAATTCACCCCTCCACTTT.

The CDR3 reads CASSFWDRDFCYGYTF. The CDR3 region has the DNA TGTGCCAGCAGCTTTTGGGACAGGGATTTCTGCTATGGCTACACCTTC. The rearrangement links TRBV11-3 to TRBJ1-2; 9 bases map to TRBD1. The CDR3 consists of 16 residues. J gave up 4 bases and V 3 bases, and 9 bases lay outside the gene matches. Germline V lookup: CDR1 SGHNT, CDR2 YENEEA.

The rearrangement uses TRBV25-1 and TRBJ1-4, with a possible D match to TRBD1 (5 bases). V was cut by 2 bases and J by 5 bases, with 6 bases left in between. From germline, CDR1 is MGHDK and CDR2 SYGVNS. The CDR3 extends over 13 amino acids. The CDR3 sequence: CASSEGGNEKLFF. In DNA, the CDR3 is TGTGCCAGCAGTGAAGGGGGGAATGAAAAACTGTTTTTT.

The chain recombines TRBV6-5 with TRBJ1-2; D is undetermined. The V and J ends lost 2 bases and 0 bases respectively, with 4 bases between them. CDR1 is MNHEY, CDR2 SVGAGI, per germline. The CDR3 is 13 amino acids. Here the CDR3 reads CASSYQANYGYTF. The CDR3 nucleotides are TGTGCCAGCAGTTACCAGGCTAACTATGGCTACACCTTC.

The gene calls are TRBV18 and TRBJ1-2; TRBD1 agrees at 8 bases. CDR3 length equals 14 residues. Trimming removed 2 bases from V and 8 bases from J; junction bases left unmatched: 7. Germline V lookup: CDR1 KGHSH, CDR2 LQKENI. CDR3 DNA sequence: TGTGCCAGCTCACCATCAGGACAGGGCGGGGGCTACACCTTC. Its protein product is CASSPSGQGGGYTF.

V usage is TRBV18 and J usage is TRBJ1-3; D not certain. The germline V gene encodes CDR1 KGHSH and CDR2 LQKENI. This CDR3 is built from 17 residues. V lost 5 bases and J lost 1, with 18 bases in between. The CDR3, as DNA: TGTGCCAGCTCATCAATCGCCCAGTCAGAATCTGGAAACACCATATATTTT. Its protein product is CASSSIAQSESGNTIYF. Using reference TRBV18 and TRBJ1-3 for the parts outside the CDR3, the full variable domain is NAGVMQNPRHLVRRRGQEARLRCSPMKGHSHVYWYRQLPEEGLKFMVYLQKENIIDESGMPKERFSAEFPKEGPSILRIQQVVRGDSAAYFCASSSIAQSESGNTIYFGEGSWLTVV.

The chain recombines TRBV7-2 with TRBJ2-1, with 15 bases identical to TRBD2. V shed 4 bases, J shed 12 bases, and the junction held 16 bases outside the gene matches. Germline lookup yields CDR1 SGHTA and CDR2 FQGNSA. The CDR3 runs to 18 residues. The CDR3 is CASSSLFSLGLAGGPQFF. The CDR3 DNA reads TGTGCCAGCAGCTCACTTTTCAGTTTGGGACTAGCGGGAGGCCCGCAGTTCTTC.